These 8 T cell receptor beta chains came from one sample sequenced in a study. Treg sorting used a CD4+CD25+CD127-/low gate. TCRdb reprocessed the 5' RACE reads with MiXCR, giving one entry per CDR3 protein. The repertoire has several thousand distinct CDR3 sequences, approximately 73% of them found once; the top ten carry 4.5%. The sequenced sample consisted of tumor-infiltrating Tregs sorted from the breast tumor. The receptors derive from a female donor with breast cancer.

The CDR3 DNA follows: TGCAGTGCTAGCAGAAGGACAGGGGGTTGGGGCACAGATACGCAGTATTTT. Protein sequence: CSASRRTGGWGTDTQYF. The V and J genes are TRBV20-1 and TRBJ2-3; 10 bases are shared with TRBD1. The CDR3 runs 17 residues. The germline CDR1 and CDR2 sequences are DFQATT and SNEGSKA (reference sequence). Trimming cost V 3 bases and J 1 base; bases outside gene matches: 10.

Written as DNA, the CDR3 is TGCAGTGCATCGCGTTACGTGGGCGGGGAGCTGTTTTTT. It yields the protein CSASRYVGGELFF. The V call is TRBV20-1, the J call TRBJ2-2; D not resolved. Between the trimmed V and J ends, which lost 6 bases and 7 bases, there was a span of 15 bases. Germline V gene sequence: CDR1 DFQATT, CDR2 SNEGSKA (reference sequence). This CDR3 is built from 13 residues.

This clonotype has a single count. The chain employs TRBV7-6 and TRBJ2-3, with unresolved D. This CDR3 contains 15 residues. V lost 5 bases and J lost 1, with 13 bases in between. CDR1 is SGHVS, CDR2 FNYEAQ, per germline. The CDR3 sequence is CASSARLAGTDTQYF. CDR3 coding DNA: TGTGCCAGCAGCGCACGGTTAGCTGGCACAGATACGCAGTATTTT.

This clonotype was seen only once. The CDR3 DNA sequence: TGTGCCAGCAGATTAGCGGGGGTTTGCAATGAGCAGTTCTTC. Its translation is CASRLAGVCNEQFF. The V call is TRBV6-5, the J call TRBJ2-1, with 9 bases matching TRBD2. Losses at the gene ends were 6 bases for V and 6 bases for J; bases not matched to a gene: 6. Germline V gene sequence: CDR1 MNHEY, CDR2 SVGAGI. The CDR3 loop spans 14 amino acids.

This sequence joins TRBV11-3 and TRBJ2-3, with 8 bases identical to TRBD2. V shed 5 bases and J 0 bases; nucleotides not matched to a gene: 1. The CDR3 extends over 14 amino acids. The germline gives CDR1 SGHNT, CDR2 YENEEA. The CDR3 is CASSSGGSTDTQYF. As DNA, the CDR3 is TGTGCCAGCAGCAGCGGGGGAAGCACAGATACGCAGTATTTT.

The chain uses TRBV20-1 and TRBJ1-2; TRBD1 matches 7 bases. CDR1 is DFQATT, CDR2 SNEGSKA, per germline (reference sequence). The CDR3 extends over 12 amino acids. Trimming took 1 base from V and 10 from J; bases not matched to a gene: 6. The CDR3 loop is CSARVTGNYYTF. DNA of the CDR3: TGCAGTGCTAGAGTGACAGGGAATTACTACACCTTC.

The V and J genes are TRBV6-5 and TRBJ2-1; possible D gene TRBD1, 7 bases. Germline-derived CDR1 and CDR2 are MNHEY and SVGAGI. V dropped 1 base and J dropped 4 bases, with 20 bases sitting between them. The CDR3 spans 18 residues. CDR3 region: CASSYLPPGAGGYNEQFF. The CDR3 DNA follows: TGTGCCAGCAGTTACTTACCCCCAGGGGCAGGGGGGTACAATGAGCAGTTCTTC.

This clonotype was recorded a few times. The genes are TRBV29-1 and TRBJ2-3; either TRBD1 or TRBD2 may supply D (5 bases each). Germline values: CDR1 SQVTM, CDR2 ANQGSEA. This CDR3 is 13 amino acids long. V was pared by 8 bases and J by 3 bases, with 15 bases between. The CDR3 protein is CSMLGEITDTQYF. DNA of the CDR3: TGCAGCATGTTGGGGGAAATTACAGATACGCAGTATTTT.